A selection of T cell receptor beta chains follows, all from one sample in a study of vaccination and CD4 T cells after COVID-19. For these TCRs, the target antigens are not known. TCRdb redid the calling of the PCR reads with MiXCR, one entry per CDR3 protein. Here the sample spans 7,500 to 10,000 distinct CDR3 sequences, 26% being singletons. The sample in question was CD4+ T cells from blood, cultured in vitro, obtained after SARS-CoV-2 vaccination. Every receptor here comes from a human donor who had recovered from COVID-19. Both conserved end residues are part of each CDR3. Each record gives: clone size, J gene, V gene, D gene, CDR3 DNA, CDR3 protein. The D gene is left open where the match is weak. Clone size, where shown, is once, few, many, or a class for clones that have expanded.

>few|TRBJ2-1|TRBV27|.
TGTGCCAGCAGTTTGAGGGATCCCACCTACAATGAGCAGTTCTTC
CASSLRDPTYNEQFF
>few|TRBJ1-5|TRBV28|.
TGTGCCAGCAGTTTTGGAGGCAGTTTCAATCAGCCCCAGCATTTT
CASSFGGSFNQPQHF
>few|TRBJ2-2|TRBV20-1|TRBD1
TGCAGTGCTAGAATTTTAGGGCAGGGGGCCGGCGGGGAGCTGTTTTTT
CSARILGQGAGGELFF
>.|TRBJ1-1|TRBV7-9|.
TGTGCCAGCAGCTTAGGGGGTCAGCTTATGAACACTGAAGCTTTCTTT
CASSLGGQLMNTEAFF
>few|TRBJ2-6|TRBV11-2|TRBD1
TGTGCCAGCAGCAGGGACAGCACCCTCTCTGGGGCCAACGTCCTGACTTTC
CASSRDSTLSGANVLTF
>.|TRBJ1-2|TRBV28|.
TGTGCCAGCAGTTTATGGGGATTTGGCTATGGCTACACCTTC
CASSLWGFGYGYTF
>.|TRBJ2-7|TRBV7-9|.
TGTGCCAGCAGCTGGTCTAGCGTTAGGTACGAGCAGTACTTC
CASSWSSVRYEQYF
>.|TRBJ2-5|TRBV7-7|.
TGTGCCAGCAGCCACAACCCTACTGTGGCGGAGACCCAGTACTTC
CASSHNPTVAETQYF
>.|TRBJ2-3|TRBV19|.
TGTGCCAGTAGTATTAGGTTAAGGGTTGGCAGGGGATCAGATACGCAGTATTTT
CASSIRLRVGRGSDTQYF
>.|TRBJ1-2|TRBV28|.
TGTGCCAGCAGTTTAGGACAAGGGGGCTACACCTTC
CASSLGQGGYTF
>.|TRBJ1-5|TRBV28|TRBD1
TGTGCCAGCAGTTCACTGGGACAGGGATCTTGGAATCAGCCCCAGCATTTT
CASSSLGQGSWNQPQHF
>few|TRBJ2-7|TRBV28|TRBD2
TGTGCCAGCAGTTTGGCAGCGGGGGGGACCTACGAGCAGTACTTC
CASSLAAGGTYEQYF
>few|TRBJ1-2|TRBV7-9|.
TGTGCCAGCAGCCAACAGGCCCTGTCAAACTATGGCTACACCTTC
CASSQQALSNYGYTF
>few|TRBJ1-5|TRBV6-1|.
TGTGCCAGCGGTGGGGGGGGCAATCAGCCCCAGCATTTT
CASGGGGNQPQHF
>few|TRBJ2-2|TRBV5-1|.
TGCGCCAGCAGCTTGCGTAGCGGGAACACCGGGGAGCTGTTTTTT
CASSLRSGNTGELFF
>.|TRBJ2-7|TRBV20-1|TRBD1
TGCAGTGCCCGACGAGGGGGCGCAACCCGCTACGAGCAGTACTTC
CSARRGGATRYEQYF